The rows below give T cell receptor beta chains drawn from one sample of a study of CD8+ T cells in alopecia areata. Measured with immunoSEQ multiplex PCR; TCRdb has only the in-frame clones, and not every one. The sample yields under 200,000 clones, less than 70% seen once. The material sequenced was CD4+ T cells sorted from blood, taken at week 4, from a patient treated with tofacitinib. Every receptor here comes from a human donor with alopecia areata. Both conserved end residues are part of each CDR3. The D gene is left open where the match is weak.

len,v_gene,d_gene,j_gene,CDR3aa
14,TRBV14,NA,TRBJ2-1,CASSQDSWYNEQFF
12,TRBV25-1,NA,TRBJ1-2,CASSLGGYGYTF
15,TRBV6-1,TRBD2,TRBJ2-5,CASSSGTSGVGTQYF
13,TRBV11-2,NA,TRBJ2-5,CASSKTRGETQYF
14,TRBV6-6,NA,TRBJ2-2,CASNLGSVAGELFF
15,TRBV21-1,NA,TRBJ2-3,CASSNRSLAADTQYF
12,TRBV5-1,NA,TRBJ1-2,CASSLDRAGYTF
12,TRBV29-1,NA,TRBJ1-2,CSATRDGGGYTF
16,TRBV6-5,NA,TRBJ2-5,CASSYSAAGSRETQYF
12,TRBV5-6,NA,TRBJ2-5,CASSLEAGNQYF
15,TRBV5-1,TRBD2,TRBJ2-2,CASSFRLADTGELFF
10,TRBV29-1,NA,TRBJ2-7,CSVGTDEQYF
14,TRBV27,NA,TRBJ1-4,CASTTFATNEKLFF
13,TRBV30,TRBD1,TRBJ1-5,CAWSPQGGQPQHF
13,TRBV29-1,NA,TRBJ2-2,CSVIGTHTGELFF
14,TRBV6-5,NA,TRBJ1-1,CASSYFVGNTEAFF
14,TRBV29-1,NA,TRBJ2-5,CSITTPGRQETQYF
12,TRBV29-1,NA,TRBJ1-1,CSVQTENTEAFF
14,TRBV27,TRBD1,TRBJ2-5,CASSLDRDADTQYF
18,TRBV18,TRBD2,TRBJ2-5,CASSPPRSPSGGQETQYF
13,TRBV29-1,NA,TRBJ2-5,CSVETVLGETQYF
16,TRBV4-2,NA,TRBJ1-6,CASSQPSWTVLSPLHF
14,TRBV7-2,NA,TRBJ2-5,CASSLSWTRETQYF
15,TRBV18,NA,TRBJ1-6,CASSPVGDLGSPLHF
14,TRBV6-5,NA,TRBJ1-1,CASRSWGASTEAFF
16,TRBV5-6,TRBD1,TRBJ2-1,CASSLVGDRVRDEQFF
14,TRBV30,NA,TRBJ2-7,CAWSGGGGFSEQYF
14,TRBV29-1,TRBD2,TRBJ2-1,CSVAGAGGFNEQFF
13,TRBV5-6,NA,TRBJ2-2,CASSLVISGELFF
14,TRBV30,TRBD2,TRBJ2-1,CAYEGLAGRNEQFF